The rows below give T cell receptor beta chains drawn from one sample of a study of blood T cell repertoires in COVID-19. The table came from immunoSEQ multiplex PCR; TCRdb's copy has only in-frame clones and leaves some out. The table lists around 370,000 clones, almost 90% of them singletons. Sequencing input: peripheral blood. These receptor sequences come from a woman aged 65 to 85 with COVID-19, enrolled during active disease. CDR3s include the opening cysteine and the closing phenylalanine or tryptophan. D genes are given only for firm matches. The listing skips clone size in some rows; elsewhere it reads once, few, many or a size class.

D: NA
V: TRBV24-1
size: NA
J: TRBJ1-2
DNA: TGTGCCACCAGTGATTTTAAGGACAGCCTGAGCTTC
CDR3: CATSDFKDSLSF

D: TRBD1
V: TRBV28
size: few
J: TRBJ2-7
DNA: TGTGCCAGCAGGAAACAGGGGGCCCCCTACGAGCAGTACTTC
CDR3: CASRKQGAPYEQYF

D: NA
V: TRBV19
size: NA
J: TRBJ1-2
DNA: TGTGCCAGTACCAAGGGGGGGCACTATGGCTACACCTTC
CDR3: CASTKGGHYGYTF

D: NA
V: TRBV4-2
size: NA
J: TRBJ2-3
DNA: TGTGCCAGCAGCCCTACAGGAGACCCTAGGTCAGATACGCAGTATTTT
CDR3: CASSPTGDPRSDTQYF

D: TRBD2
V: TRBV7-9
size: many
J: TRBJ2-7
DNA: TGTGCCAGCAGCTTAGACATCTCGCGGGGGGGCCCCCACGAGCAGTACTTC
CDR3: CASSLDISRGGPHEQYF

D: TRBD1
V: TRBV19
size: NA
J: TRBJ1-5
DNA: TGTGCCAGTAGTGTCGACAGGGCCTATAGCAATCAGCCCCAGCATTTT
CDR3: CASSVDRAYSNQPQHF

D: NA
V: TRBV5-4
size: NA
J: TRBJ2-3
DNA: TGTGCCAGCAGCTGGTTCCAGGAAGATACGCAGTATTTT
CDR3: CASSWFQEDTQYF

D: NA
V: TRBV6-5
size: NA
J: TRBJ1-2
DNA: TGTGCCAGCAAGACAGGACAGCCTAATGGCTACACCTTC
CDR3: CASKTGQPNGYTF

D: NA
V: TRBV28
size: NA
J: TRBJ2-3
DNA: TGTGCCAGCAGTTTAGGGGGGGGCCTCACAGATACGCAGTATTTT
CDR3: CASSLGGGLTDTQYF

D: TRBD1
V: TRBV24-1
size: NA
J: TRBJ1-1
DNA: TGTGCCACCAGTGACTTACTCGTTGGGACAGGGGAAGCTTTCTTT
CDR3: CATSDLLVGTGEAFF

D: NA
V: TRBV2
size: NA
J: TRBJ2-3
DNA: TGTGCCAGCAGTGCTTACAGTGGAGATACGCAGTATTTT
CDR3: CASSAYSGDTQYF

D: NA
V: TRBV7-3
size: NA
J: TRBJ2-7
DNA: TGTGCCAGCAGCGGTTACGGGTCCTACGAGCAGTACTTC
CDR3: CASSGYGSYEQYF

D: TRBD2
V: TRBV7-2
size: NA
J: TRBJ2-5
DNA: TGTGCCAGCAGCTTAGATGGCGGGGGGGCCTTTGAGACCCAGTACTTC
CDR3: CASSLDGGGAFETQYF